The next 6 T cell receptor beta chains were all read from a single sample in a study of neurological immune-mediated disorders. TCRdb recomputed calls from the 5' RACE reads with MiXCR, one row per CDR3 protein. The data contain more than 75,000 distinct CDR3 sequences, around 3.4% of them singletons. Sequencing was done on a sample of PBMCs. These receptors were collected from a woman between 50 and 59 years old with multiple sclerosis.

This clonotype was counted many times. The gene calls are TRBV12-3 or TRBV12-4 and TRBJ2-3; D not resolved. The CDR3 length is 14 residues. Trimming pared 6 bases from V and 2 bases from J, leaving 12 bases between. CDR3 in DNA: TGTGCCAGCAGGGCCCTGGTAAACACAGATACGCAGTATTTT. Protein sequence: CASRALVNTDTQYF.

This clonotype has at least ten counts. CDR3 nucleotides: TGTGCCAGCAGGGATAGCGGGGGAAACACAGATACGCAGTATTTT. Residues: CASRDSGGNTDTQYF. The chain joins TRBV28 to TRBJ2-3, with TRBD2 matching over 9 bases. Germline V CDR1 and CDR2: MDHEN, SYDVKM. The CDR3 is 15 residues long. V dropped 6 bases and J dropped 2; count of bases not matched to a gene: 6.

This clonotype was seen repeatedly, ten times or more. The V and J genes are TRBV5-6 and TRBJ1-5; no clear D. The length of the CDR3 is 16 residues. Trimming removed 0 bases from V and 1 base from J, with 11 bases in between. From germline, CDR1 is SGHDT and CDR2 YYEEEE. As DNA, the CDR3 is TGTGCCAGCAGCTTGGGTTGGGGATCGAGCAATCAGCCCCAGCATTTT. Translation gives CASSLGWGSSNQPQHF. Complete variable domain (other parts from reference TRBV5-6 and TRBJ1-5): DAGVTQSPTHLIKTRGQQVTLRCSPKSGHDTVSWYQQALGQGPQFIFQYYEEEERQRGNFPDRFSGHQFPNYSSELNVNALLLGDSALYLCASSLGWGSSNQPQHFGDGTRLSIL.

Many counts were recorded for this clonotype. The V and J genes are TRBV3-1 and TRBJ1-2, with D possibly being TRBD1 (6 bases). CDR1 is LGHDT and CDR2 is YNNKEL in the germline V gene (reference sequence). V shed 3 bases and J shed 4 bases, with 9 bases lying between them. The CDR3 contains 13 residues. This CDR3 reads CASSHGQSYGYTF. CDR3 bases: TGTGCCAGCAGCCATGGACAGTCCTATGGCTACACCTTC. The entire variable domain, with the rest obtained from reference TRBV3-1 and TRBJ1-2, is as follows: DTAVSQTPKYLVTQMGNDKSIKCEQNLGHDTMYWYKQDSKKFLKIMFSYNNKELIINETVPNRFSPKSPDKAHLNLHINSLELGDSAVYFCASSHGQSYGYTFGSGTRLTVV.

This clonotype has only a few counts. The CDR3 DNA sequence: TGCAGCGTTGTACCGAGCGGGGGTGAGCAGTTCTTC. It specifies CSVVPSGGEQFF. The chain carries TRBV29-1 and TRBJ2-1, with 8 bases lining up with TRBD2. Trimming took 4 bases from V and 9 from J; bases not matched to a gene: 5. The CDR3 covers 12 residues. Germline-derived CDR1 and CDR2 are SQVTM and ANQGSEA.

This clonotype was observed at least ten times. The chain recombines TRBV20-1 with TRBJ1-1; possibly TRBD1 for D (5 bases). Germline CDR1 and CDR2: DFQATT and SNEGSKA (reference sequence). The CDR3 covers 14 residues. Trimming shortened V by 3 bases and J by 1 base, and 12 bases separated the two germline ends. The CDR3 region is CSARGGRGNTEAFF. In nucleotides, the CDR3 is TGCAGTGCTAGGGGAGGGAGGGGGAACACTGAAGCTTTCTTT.